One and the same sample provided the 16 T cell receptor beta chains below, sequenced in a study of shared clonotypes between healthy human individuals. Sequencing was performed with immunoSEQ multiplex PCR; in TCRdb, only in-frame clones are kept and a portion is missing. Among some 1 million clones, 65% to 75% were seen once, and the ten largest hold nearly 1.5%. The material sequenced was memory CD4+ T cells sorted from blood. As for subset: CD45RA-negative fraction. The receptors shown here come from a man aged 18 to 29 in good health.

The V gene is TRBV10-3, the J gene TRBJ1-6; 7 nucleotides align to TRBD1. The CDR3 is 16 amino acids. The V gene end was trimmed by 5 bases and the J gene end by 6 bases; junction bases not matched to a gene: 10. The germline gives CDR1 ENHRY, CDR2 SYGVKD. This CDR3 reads CAISYTGDSGNSPLHF. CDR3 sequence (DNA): TGTGCCATCAGTTACACAGGGGATTCGGGTAATTCACCCCTCCACTTT.

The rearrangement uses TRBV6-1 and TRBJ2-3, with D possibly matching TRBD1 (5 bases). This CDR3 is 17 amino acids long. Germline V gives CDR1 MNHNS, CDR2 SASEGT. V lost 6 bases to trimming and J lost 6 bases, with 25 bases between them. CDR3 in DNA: TGTGCCAGCAGCGAACTTTCTACAGGCGGCCCGGCCGATACGCAGTATTTT. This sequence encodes CASSELSTGGPADTQYF.

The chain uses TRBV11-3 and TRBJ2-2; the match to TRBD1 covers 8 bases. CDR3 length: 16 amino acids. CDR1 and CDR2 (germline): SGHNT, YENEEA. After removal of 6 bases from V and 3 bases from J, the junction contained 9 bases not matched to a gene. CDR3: CASSSITGGYTGELFF. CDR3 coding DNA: TGTGCCAGCAGTTCTATAACAGGGGGTTACACCGGGGAGCTGTTTTTT.

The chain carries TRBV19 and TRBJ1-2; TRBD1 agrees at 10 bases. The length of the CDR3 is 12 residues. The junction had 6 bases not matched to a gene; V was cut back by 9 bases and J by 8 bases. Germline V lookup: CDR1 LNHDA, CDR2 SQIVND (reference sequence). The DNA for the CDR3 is TGTGCCAGCGACAGGGGGCCTGGCGGCTACACCTTC. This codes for CASDRGPGGYTF.

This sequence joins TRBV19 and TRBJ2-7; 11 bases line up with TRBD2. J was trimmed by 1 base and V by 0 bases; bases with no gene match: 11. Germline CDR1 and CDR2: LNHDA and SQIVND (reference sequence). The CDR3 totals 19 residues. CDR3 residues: CASSIDPGTSGNLSYEQYF. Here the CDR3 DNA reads TGTGCCAGTAGTATAGACCCCGGGACTAGCGGCAATCTTTCCTACGAGCAGTACTTC.

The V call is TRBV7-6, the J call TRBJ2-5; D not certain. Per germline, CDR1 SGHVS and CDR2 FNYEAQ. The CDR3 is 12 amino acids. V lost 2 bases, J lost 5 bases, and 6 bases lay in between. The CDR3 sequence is CASSLSRETQYF. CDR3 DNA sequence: TGTGCCAGCAGCTTAAGTCGCGAGACCCAGTACTTC.

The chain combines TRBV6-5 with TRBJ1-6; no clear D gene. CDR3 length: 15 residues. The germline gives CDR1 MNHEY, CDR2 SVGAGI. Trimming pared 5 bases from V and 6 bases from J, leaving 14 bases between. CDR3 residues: CASSTQGSGNSPLHF. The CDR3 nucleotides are TGTGCCAGCAGTACCCAAGGTTCGGGTAATTCACCCCTCCACTTT.

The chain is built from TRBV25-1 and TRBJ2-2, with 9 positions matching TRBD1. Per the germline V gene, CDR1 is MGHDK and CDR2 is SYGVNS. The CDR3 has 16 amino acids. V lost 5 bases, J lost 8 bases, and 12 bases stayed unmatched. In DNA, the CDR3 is TGTGCCAGCAGTACTACCGGGACAGGGCGATCAGGGGAGCTGTTTTTT. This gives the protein CASSTTGTGRSGELFF.

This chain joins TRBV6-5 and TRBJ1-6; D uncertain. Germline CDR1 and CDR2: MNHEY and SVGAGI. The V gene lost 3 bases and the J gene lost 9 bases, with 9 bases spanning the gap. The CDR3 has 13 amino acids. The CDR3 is CASSYFGSSPLHF. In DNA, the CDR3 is TGTGCCAGCAGTTATTTCGGATCTTCACCCCTCCACTTT.

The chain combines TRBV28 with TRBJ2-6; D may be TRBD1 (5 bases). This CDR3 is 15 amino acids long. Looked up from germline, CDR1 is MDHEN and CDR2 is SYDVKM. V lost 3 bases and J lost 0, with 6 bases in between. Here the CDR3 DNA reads TGTGCCAGCAGTTTCAGGGACTCTGGGGCCAACGTCCTGACTTTC. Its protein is CASSFRDSGANVLTF.

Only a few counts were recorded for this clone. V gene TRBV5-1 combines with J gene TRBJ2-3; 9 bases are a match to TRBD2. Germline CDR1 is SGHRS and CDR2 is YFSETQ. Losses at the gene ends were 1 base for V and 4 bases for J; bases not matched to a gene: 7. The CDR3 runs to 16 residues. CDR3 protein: CASSLMTSGGPDTQYF. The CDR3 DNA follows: TGCGCCAGCAGCTTGATGACTAGCGGAGGCCCAGATACGCAGTATTTT.

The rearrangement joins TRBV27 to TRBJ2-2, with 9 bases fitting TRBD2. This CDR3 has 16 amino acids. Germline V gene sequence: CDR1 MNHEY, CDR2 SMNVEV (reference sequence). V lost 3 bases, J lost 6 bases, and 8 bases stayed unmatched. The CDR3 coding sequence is TGTGCCAGCAGTTTTAGTAGCGGGAGTTCATCCGGGGAGCTGTTTTTT. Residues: CASSFSSGSSSGELFF.

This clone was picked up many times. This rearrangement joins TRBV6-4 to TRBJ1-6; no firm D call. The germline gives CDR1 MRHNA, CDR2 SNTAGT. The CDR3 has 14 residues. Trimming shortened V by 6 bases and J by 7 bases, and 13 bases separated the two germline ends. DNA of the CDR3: TGTGCCAGCAGGAACACGAATATGAATTCACCCCTCCACTTT. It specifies CASRNTNMNSPLHF.

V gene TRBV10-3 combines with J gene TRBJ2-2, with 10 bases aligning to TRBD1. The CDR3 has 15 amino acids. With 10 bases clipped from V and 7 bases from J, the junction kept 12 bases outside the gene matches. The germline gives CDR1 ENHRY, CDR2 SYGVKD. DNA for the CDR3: TGTGCCACGCCCCGGGAGACAGGGGGCAGCGGGGAGCTGTTTTTT. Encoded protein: CATPRETGGSGELFF.

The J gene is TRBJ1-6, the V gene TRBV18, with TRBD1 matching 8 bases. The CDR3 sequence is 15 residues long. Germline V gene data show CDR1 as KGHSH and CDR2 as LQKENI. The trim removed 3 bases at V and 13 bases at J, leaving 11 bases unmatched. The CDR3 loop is CASSPAGQGDFPLHF. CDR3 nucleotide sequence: TGTGCCAGCTCACCCGCTGGACAGGGTGACTTCCCCCTCCACTTT.

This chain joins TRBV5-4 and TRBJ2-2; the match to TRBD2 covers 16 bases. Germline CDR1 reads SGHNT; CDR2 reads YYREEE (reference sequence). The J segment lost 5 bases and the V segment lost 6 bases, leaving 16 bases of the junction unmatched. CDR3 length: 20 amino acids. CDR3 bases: TGTGCCAGCACCACGCTACGGGGACTAGCGGGGGGGCCTCGGACCGGGGAGCTGTTTTTT. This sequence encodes CASTTLRGLAGGPRTGELFF.